This T cell receptor (beta chain) was recorded in a study of T cell responses to AZD1222 COVID-19 vaccine. In the study overall: Doses given second, at about 4 or about 12 weeks, were pooled.

Notes on this clone: What it binds is unknown.

CDR1 is MDHEN and CDR2 is SYDVKM in the germline V gene. V was pared by 7 bases and J by 6 bases, with 19 bases between. The CDR3 is made up of 15 amino acids. General study findings and limits: Unmutated variant regions are reportedly targeted by nearly half of spike-specific TCRs. Across the whole spike, CD4 TCRs peaked at regions 160-218 and 743-854.

The assay was immunoSEQ multiplex PCR, and TCRdb's table has in-frame clones only and misses some. This table holds about 110,000 clones, about 88% found once. The sequences come from peripheral blood, collected on day 0 of AZD1222 vaccination. V gene TRBV28 combines with J gene TRBJ2-1, with D perhaps matching TRBD2 (6 bases). The sequence was obtained from an adult in good health. The CDR3 here is CASIWGGGAGNEQFF. CDR3 DNA sequence: TGTGCCAGCATCTGGGGTGGCGGGGCAGGCAATGAGCAGTTCTTC.